The source of this T cell receptor beta chain is a study of T cell responses to AZD1222 COVID-19 vaccine. The protocol was immunoSEQ multiplex PCR, while the TCRdb copy is restricted to in-frame clones and leaves out a portion. The sample holds about 140,000 clones, about 87% seen once. The germline V gene encodes CDR1 SGHNT and CDR2 YYREEE (reference sequence). V was pared by 4 bases and J by 0 bases, with 11 bases between. This CDR3 comprises 15 residues. Notes on this clone: Its antigen remains unidentified.

Study-wide points: Spike-specific TCRs gained breadth and depth after people received two AZD1222 doses.

This sequence originates from an adult in good health. The sequences come from peripheral blood, collected on day 0 of AZD1222 vaccination. The rearrangement links TRBV5-4 to TRBJ1-3; D might be TRBD1 (5 bases). CDR3 in amino acids: CASSAGPVSGNTIYF. As DNA, the CDR3 is TGTGCCAGCAGCGCGGGACCGGTCTCTGGAAACACCATATATTTT. Complete variable domain (other parts from reference TRBV5-4 and TRBJ1-3): ETGVTQSPTHLIKTRGQQVTLRCSSQSGHNTVSWYQQALGQGPQFIFQYYREEENGRGNFPPRFSGLQFPNYSSELNVNALELDDSALYLCASSAGPVSGNTIYFGEGSWLTVV.